This TCR beta chain originates from a study of blood T cell repertoires in COVID-19. Study context: Samples taken during acute and convalescent COVID-19 were collected in the United States, Italy and Spain.

Sequencing used immunoSEQ multiplex PCR; TCRdb keeps in-frame clones, though not all of them. The data hold hundreds of thousands of clones, with roughly 90% observed a single time. This clone was seen just once. The CDR3 loop spans 9 amino acids. Source material: peripheral blood. The genes are TRBV21-1 and TRBJ2-7; the table's D call, TRBD2, was not checked against the DNA. TRBV21-1 is classified as a pseudogene. This clonotype was obtained from a woman in her 30s with COVID-19, enrolled during active disease. This chain's CDR3 is CARNRGQYF. For the CDR3, the DNA is TGTGCCCGGAATCGCGGGCAGTACTTC.